Below, one T cell receptor beta chain is given with its context. The table came from immunoSEQ multiplex PCR; TCRdb's copy has only in-frame clones and leaves some out. The sample has 2,500,000 or so clones; more than 80% are singletons. The CDR3 totals 14 residues. Germline CDR1 is MNHNS and CDR2 is SASEGT. The germline V and J ends were trimmed by 3 bases and 1 base, with 9 bases remaining between them. The data belong to a study of shared clonotypes between healthy human individuals. The rearrangement links TRBV6-1 to TRBJ1-2; no firm D call. The sample consisted of naive CD4+ T cells sorted from blood. Regarding subset: CD45RA+ positively selected. This TCR was recovered from a man younger than 35 in good health. In nucleotides, the CDR3 is TGTGCCAGCAGTGACAGTAGGGTTAACTATGGCTACACCTTC. It codes for CASSDSRVNYGYTF.